This T cell receptor beta chain was sequenced during a study of CD8 T cells in Susac syndrome. Only one count was recorded for this clonotype. Random hexamers served to reverse transcribe roughly 0.45 to 1 ug RNA. Coverage of TCR beta CDR3 amplification by immunoSEQ multiplex PCR extended to 54 Vbeta and 13 Jbeta. MiXCR was run by TCRdb on the immunoSEQ multiplex PCR reads, yielding one entry per CDR3 protein. The sample yields about 200,000 distinct CDR3 sequences, 80% to 95% seen once. CD8+ and CD4+ T cells were negatively isolated; TEMRA cells were FACS-enriched. The source is a human donor with multiple sclerosis. Sequenced material: CD8+ T cells from PBMCs.

The CDR3 loop reads CASSPGAGGSYNEQFF. The CDR3 coding sequence is TGTGCCAGCAGCCCCGGGGCGGGAGGCTCCTACAATGAGCAGTTCTTC. The chain combines TRBV9 with TRBJ2-1; 8 bases map to TRBD2. The CDR3 extends over 16 amino acids. The V gene's germline CDR1 is SGDLS and CDR2 YYNGEE. The J segment lost 0 bases and the V segment lost 4 bases, leaving 6 bases of the junction unmatched. Complete variable domain (other parts from reference TRBV9 and TRBJ2-1): DSGVTQTPKHLITATGQRVTLRCSPRSGDLSVYWYQQSLDQGLQFLIQYYNGEERAKGNILERFSAQQFPDLHSELNLSSLELGDSALYFCASSPGAGGSYNEQFFGPGTRLTVL.